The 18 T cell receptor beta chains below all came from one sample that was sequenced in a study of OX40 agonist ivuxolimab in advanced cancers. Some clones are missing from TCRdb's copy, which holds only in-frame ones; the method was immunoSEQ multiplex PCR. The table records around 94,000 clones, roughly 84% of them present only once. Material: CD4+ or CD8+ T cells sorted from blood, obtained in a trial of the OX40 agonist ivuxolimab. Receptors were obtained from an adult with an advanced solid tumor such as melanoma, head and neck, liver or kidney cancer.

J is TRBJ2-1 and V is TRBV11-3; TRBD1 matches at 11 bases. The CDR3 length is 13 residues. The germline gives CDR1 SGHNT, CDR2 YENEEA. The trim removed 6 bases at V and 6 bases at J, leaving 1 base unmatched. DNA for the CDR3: TGTGCCAGCAGGGGACAGGGGGGCAATGAGCAGTTCTTC. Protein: CASRGQGGNEQFF. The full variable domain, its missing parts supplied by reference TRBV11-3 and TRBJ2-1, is EAGVVQSPRYKIIEKKQPVAFWCNPISGHNTLYWYLQNLGQGPELLIRYENEEAVDDSQLPKDRFSAERLKGVDSTLKIQPAELGDSAVYLCASRGQGGNEQFFGPGTRLTVL.

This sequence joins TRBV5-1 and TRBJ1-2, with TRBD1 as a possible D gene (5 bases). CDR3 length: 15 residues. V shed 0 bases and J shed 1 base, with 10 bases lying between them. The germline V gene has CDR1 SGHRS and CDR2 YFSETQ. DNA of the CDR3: TGCGCCAGCAGCTTGGAATGGGGGAATAACTATGGCTACACCTTC. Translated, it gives CASSLEWGNNYGYTF. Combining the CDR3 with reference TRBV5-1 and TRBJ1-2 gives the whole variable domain KAGVTQTPRYLIKTRGQQVTLSCSPISGHRSVSWYQQTPGQGLQFLFEYFSETQRNKGNFPGRFSGRQFSNSRSEMNVSTLELGDSALYLCASSLEWGNNYGYTFGSGTRLTVV.

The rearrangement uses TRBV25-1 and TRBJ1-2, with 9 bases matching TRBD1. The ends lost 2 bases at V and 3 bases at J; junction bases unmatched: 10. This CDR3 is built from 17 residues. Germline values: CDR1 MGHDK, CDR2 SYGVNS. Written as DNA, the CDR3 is TGTGCCAGCAGTGAAACCGGGACAGGGAAAGTTTACTATGGCTACACCTTC. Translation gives CASSETGTGKVYYGYTF.

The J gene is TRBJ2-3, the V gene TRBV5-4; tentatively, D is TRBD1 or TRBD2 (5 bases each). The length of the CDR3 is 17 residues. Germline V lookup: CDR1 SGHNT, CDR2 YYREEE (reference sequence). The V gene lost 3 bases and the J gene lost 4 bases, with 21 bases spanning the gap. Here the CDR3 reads CASSSLMRGQSPDTQYF. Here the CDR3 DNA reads TGTGCCAGCAGCTCCCTTATGAGGGGCCAATCCCCAGATACGCAGTATTTT.

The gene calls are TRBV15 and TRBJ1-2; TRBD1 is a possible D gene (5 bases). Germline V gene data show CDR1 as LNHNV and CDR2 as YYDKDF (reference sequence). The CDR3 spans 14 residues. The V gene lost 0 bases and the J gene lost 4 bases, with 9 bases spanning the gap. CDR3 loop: CATSRDRQLYGYTF. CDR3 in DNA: TGTGCCACCAGCAGAGATAGACAGCTCTATGGCTACACCTTC.

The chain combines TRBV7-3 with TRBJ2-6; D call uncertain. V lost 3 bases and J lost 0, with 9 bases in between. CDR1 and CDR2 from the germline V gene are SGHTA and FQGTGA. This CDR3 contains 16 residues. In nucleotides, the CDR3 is TGTGCCAGCAGCTTCATCGCGGTCTCTGGGGCCAACGTCCTGACTTTC. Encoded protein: CASSFIAVSGANVLTF.

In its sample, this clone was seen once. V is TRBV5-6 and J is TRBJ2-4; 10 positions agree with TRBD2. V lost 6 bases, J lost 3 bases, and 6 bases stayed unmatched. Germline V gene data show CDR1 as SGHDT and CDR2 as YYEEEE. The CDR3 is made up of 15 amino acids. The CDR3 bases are TGTGCCAGCAACATTCTAGCGGGGGTCAAAAACATTCAGTACTTC. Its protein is CASNILAGVKNIQYF.

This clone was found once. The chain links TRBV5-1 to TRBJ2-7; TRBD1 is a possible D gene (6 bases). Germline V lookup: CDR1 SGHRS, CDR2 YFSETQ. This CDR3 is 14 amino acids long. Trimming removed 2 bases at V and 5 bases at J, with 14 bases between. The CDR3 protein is CASSFGNRENEQYF. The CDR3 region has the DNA TGCGCCAGCAGCTTCGGCAACAGGGAAAACGAGCAGTACTTC.

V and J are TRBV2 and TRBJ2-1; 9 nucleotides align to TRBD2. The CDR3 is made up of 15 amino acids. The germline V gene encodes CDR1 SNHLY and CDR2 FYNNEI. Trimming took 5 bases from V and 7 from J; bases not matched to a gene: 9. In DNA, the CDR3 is TGTGCCAGCAGTTACAGGGGTAGCGGGGGAAATGAGCAGTTCTTC. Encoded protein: CASSYRGSGGNEQFF.

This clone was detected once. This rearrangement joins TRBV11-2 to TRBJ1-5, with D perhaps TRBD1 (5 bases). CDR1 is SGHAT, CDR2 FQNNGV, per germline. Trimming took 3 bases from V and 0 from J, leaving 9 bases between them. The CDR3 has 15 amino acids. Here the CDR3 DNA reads TGTGCCAGCAGCTTGGGGACTTATAGCAATCAGCCCCAGCATTTT. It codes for CASSLGTYSNQPQHF.

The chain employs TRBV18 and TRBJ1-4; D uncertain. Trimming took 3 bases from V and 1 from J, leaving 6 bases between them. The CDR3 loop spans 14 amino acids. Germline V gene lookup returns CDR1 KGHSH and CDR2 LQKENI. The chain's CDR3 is CASSPAGTNEKLFF. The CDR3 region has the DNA TGTGCCAGCTCACCGGCCGGAACTAATGAAAAACTGTTTTTT.

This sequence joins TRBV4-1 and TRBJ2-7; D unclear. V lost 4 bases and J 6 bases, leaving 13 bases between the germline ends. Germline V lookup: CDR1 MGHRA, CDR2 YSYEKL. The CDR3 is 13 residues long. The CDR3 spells CASSRVGVGEQYF. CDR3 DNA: TGCGCCAGCAGCCGTGTTGGGGTTGGCGAGCAGTACTTC.

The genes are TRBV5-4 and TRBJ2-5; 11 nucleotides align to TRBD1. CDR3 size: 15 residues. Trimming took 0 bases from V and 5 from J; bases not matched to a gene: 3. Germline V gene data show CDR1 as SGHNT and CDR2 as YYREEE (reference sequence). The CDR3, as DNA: TGTGCCAGCAGCTTGGGTGGGACAGGGGGGGAGACCCAGTACTTC. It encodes CASSLGGTGGETQYF.

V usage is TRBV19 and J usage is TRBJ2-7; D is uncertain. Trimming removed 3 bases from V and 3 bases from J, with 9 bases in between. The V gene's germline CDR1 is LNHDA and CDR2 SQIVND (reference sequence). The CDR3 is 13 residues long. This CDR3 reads CASSMIADYEQYF. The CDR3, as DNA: TGTGCCAGTAGTATGATCGCCGACTACGAGCAGTACTTC.

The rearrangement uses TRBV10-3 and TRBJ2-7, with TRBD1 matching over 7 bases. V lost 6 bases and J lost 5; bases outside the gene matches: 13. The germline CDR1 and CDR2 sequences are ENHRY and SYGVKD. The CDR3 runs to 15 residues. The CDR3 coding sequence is TGTGCCATCAGGGAGACAGGGAGCTTTCCAGACGAGCAGTACTTC. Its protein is CAIRETGSFPDEQYF.

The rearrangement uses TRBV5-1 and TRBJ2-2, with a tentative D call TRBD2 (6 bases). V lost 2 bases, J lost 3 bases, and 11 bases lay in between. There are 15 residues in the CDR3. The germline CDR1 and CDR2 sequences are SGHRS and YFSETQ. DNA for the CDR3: TGCGCCAGCAGCTTTTCCAGGGAGGACACCGGGGAGCTGTTTTTT. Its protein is CASSFSREDTGELFF.

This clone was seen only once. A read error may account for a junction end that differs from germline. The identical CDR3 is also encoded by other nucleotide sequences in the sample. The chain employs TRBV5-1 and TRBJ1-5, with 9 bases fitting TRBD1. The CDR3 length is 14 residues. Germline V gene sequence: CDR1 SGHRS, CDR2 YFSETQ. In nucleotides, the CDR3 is TGCGCCAGCAGCCCGGGACAGGGCAACCAGCCCCAGCATTTT. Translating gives CASSPGQGNQPQHF.

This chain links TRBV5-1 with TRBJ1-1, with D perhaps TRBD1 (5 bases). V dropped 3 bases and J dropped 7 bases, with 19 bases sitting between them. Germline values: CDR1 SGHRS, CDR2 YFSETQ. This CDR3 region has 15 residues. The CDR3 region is CASSYAEGRVGEAFF. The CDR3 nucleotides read TGCGCCAGCAGCTATGCCGAGGGGCGGGTCGGTGAAGCTTTCTTT.